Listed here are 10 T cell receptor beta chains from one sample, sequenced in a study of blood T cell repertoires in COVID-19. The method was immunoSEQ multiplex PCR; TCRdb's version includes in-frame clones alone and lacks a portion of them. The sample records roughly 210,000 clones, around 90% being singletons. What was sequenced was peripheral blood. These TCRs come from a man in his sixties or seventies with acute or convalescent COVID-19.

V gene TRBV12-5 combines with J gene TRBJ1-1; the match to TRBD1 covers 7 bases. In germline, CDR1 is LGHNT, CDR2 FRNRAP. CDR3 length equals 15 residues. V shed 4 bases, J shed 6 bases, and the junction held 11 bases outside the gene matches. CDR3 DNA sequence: TGTGCTAGTGGTTCGTCGACAGGGACGATCGCTGAAGCTTTCTTT. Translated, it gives CASGSSTGTIAEAFF. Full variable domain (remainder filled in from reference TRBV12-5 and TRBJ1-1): DARVTQTPRHKVTEMGQEVTMRCQPILGHNTVFWYRQTMMQGLELLAYFRNRAPLDDSGMPKDRFSAEMPDATLATLKIQPSEPRDSAVYFCASGSSTGTIAEAFFGQGTRLTVV.

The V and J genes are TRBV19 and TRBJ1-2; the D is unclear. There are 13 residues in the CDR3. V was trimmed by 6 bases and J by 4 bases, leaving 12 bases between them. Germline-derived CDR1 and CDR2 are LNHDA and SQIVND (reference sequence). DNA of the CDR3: TGTGCCAGTAGCCCTTACAGTACCTATGGCTACACCTTC. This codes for CASSPYSTYGYTF.

As DNA, the CDR3 is TGTGCCAGCAGCCTAGCCTCGTCGGATACGCAGTATTTT. Protein product: CASSLASSDTQYF. The chain recombines TRBV7-3 with TRBJ2-3; D is possibly TRBD2 (5 bases). Germline V gene data show CDR1 as SGHTA and CDR2 as FQGTGA. This CDR3 region has 13 residues. V gave up 5 bases and J gave up 6 bases, with 12 bases separating them.

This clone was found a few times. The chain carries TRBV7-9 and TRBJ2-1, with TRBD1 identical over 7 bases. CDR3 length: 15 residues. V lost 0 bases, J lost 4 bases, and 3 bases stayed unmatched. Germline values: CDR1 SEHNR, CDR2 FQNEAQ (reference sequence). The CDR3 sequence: CASSLAGRGYNEQFF. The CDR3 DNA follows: TGTGCCAGCAGCTTAGCGGGCAGGGGGTACAATGAGCAGTTCTTC.

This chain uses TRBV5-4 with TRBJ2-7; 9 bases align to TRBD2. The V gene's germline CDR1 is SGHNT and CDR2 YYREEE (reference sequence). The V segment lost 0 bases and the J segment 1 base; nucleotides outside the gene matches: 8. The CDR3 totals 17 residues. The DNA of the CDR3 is TGTGCCAGCAGCTTGGGGTCTAGCGGGAAGTCTTCCTACGAGCAGTACTTC. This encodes CASSLGSSGKSSYEQYF.

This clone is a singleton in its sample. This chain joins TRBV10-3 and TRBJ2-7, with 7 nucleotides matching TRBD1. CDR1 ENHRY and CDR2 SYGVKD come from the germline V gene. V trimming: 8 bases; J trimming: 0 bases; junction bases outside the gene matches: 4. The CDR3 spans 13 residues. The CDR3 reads CAISQGISYEQYF. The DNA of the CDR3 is TGTGCCATCTCACAGGGGATCTCCTACGAGCAGTACTTC.

The CDR3 DNA reads TGTGCCAGCAGCGCCCGACAGGGTCTCTACGAGCAGTACTTC. This sequence encodes CASSARQGLYEQYF. The chain is built from TRBV7-2 and TRBJ2-7; 7 positions agree with TRBD1. Germline V gene lookup returns CDR1 SGHTA and CDR2 FQGNSA. This CDR3 spans 14 amino acids. Unmatched junction bases numbered 7, after V lost 5 bases and J lost 3 bases.

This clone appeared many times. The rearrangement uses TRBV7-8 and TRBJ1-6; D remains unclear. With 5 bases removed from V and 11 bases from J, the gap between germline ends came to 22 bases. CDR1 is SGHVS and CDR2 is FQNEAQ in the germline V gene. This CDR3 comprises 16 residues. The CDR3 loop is CASSPMPQATSTPLHF. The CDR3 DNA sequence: TGTGCCAGCAGCCCTATGCCCCAGGCAACGTCTACACCCCTCCACTTT.

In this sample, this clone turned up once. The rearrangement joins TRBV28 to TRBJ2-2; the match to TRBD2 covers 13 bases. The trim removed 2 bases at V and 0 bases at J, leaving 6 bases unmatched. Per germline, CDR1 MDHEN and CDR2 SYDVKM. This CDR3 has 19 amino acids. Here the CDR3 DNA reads TGTGCCAGCAGTTTAGGTGTAGGACTAGCGGGAGCGAACACCGGGGAGCTGTTTTTT. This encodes CASSLGVGLAGANTGELFF.

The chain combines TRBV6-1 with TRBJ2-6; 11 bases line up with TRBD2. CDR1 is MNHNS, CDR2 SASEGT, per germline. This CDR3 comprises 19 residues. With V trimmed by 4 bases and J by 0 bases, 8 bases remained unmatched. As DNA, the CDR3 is TGTGCCAGCAGTGCCCCGGGACTAGCGGAGCACTCTGGGGCCAACGTCCTGACTTTC. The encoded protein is CASSAPGLAEHSGANVLTF.